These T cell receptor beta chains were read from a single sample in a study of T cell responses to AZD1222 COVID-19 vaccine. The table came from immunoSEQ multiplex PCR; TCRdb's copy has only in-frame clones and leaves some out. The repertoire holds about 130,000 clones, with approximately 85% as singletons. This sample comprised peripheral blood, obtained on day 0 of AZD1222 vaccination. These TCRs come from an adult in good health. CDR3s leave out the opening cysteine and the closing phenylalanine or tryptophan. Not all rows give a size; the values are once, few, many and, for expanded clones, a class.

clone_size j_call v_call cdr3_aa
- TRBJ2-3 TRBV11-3 ASSLTGTGADTQY
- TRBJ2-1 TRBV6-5 ASGPPEGNEQF
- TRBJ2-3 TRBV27 ASSLSGSNTQY
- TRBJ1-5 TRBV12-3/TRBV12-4 ASSPIPRPQH
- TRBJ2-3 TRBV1 TSSHPGGTKRADTQY
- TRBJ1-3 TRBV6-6 ASSYSVEDTIY
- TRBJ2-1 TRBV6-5 ASSLRLAGFNEQF
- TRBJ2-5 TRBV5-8 ASSPVDGLQETQY
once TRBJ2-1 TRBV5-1 ASSFSGGGLDEQF
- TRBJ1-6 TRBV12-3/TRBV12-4 ASSLFGNSPLH
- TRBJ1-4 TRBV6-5 ASIPNSRGNEKLF
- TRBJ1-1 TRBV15 ATSRERRQTEAF
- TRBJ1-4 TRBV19 ASIGPGEKLF
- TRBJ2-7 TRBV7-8 ASSRDGGEQY
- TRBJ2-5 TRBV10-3 AISGNGGRGETQY
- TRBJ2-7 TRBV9 ASSAAGIAPEQY
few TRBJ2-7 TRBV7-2 ASSWGGLYEQY
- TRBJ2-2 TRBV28 ASRGDTGELF
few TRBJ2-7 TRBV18 ASSPDLSGSRQQY
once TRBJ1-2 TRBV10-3 AISEEEGWYGYT
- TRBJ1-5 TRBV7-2 ASSLGGQIYSNQPQH
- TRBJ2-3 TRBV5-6 ASSPDRGSSTDTQY
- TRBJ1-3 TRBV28 ATGQASSGNTIY
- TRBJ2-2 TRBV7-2 ASSAYNTGELF
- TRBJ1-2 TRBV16 ASSSGANYGYT
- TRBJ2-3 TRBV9 ASSATLAGATDTQY
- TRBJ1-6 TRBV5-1 ASSRQGKESPLH
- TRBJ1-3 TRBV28 ASSLFASSGNTIY
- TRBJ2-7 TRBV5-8 ASSGGLATFPYEQY
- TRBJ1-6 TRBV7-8 ASSDTAGQNNSPLH
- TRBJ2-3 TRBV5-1 ASSFSAGSTDTQY
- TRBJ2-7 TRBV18 ASSDGSSYEQY
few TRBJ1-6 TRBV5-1 ASSYIENGNSPLH
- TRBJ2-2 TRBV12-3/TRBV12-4 ASQQIDTGELF
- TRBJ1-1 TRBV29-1 SVARTGAEAF
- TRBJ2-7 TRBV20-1 SARLRDEQY
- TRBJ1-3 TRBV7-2 ASSSNPPLSGNTIY
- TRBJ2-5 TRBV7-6 ASSLLSGGAYETQY
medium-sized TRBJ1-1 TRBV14 ASSPVSALGTEAF
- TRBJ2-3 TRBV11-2 ASSTFTGTDTQY
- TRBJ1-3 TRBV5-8 ASSLGLVVGDGLTGNTIY
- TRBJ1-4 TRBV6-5 ASSYARQSNEKLF
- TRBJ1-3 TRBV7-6 ASSLAWDRGKVVNTIY
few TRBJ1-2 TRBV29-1 SASTVNYGYT
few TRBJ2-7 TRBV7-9 ASSTDNEQY
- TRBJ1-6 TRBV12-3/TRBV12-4 ASRGQGNSPLH
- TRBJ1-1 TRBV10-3 AISESSYGGTEAF
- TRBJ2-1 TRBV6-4 ASSYPQLPQSPYNEQF
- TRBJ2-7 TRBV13 ASSFRGREQY
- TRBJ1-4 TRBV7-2 ASSLGSAGPGSVF
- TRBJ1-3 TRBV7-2 ASSLTGNTIY
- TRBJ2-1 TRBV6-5 ASSSTSAYNEQF
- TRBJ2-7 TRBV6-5 ASSLGATYEQY
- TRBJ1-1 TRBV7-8 ASMSLDTEAF
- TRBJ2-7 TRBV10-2 ASSAGEFRYRYEQY
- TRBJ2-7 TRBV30 AWRGLAGGNYEQY
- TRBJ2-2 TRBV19 ASRPTRGAVSTGELF
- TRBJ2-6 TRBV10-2 ASSEPGANVLT
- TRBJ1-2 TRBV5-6 ASRYSNYGYT